A selection of T cell receptor beta chains follows, all from one sample in a study of blood T cell repertoires in COVID-19. Profiled with immunoSEQ multiplex PCR; TCRdb holds only in-frame clones, not every one. The top ten clones hold 11% of a sample with about 280,000 clones, 88% of them seen once. The sample consisted of peripheral blood. These TCRs come from a woman younger than 45 with COVID-19, enrolled during active disease. CDR3s include the opening cysteine and the closing phenylalanine or tryptophan. Each record gives: clone size, D gene, J gene, V gene, CDR3 protein, CDR3 DNA. The D gene is left open where the match is weak. Only part of the rows carry a size: once, few, many, or a class if the clone is expanded.

size: NA
D: TRBD2
J: TRBJ2-7
V: TRBV11-2
CDR3: CASSPPAGGPVEQYF
DNA: TGTGCCAGCAGCCCCCCGGCGGGAGGGCCTGTCGAGCAGTACTTC

size: NA
D: NA
J: TRBJ1-4
V: TRBV28
CDR3: CASNSRGPGNEKLFF
DNA: TGTGCCAGCAATTCCCGTGGGCCTGGAAATGAAAAACTGTTTTTT

size: NA
D: TRBD2
J: TRBJ2-3
V: TRBV6-6
CDR3: CASSHLTGTSSTDTQYF
DNA: TGTGCCAGCAGTCACCTAACCGGGACTAGCTCCACAGATACGCAGTATTTT

size: NA
D: NA
J: TRBJ2-6
V: TRBV19
CDR3: CASSWGPGANVLTF
DNA: TGTGCCAGTAGCTGGGGGCCAGGGGCCAACGTCCTGACTTTC

size: NA
D: NA
J: TRBJ2-7
V: TRBV28
CDR3: CASSPLRGRVNEQYF
DNA: TGTGCCAGCAGTCCTCTCCGGGGAAGGGTTAACGAGCAGTACTTC

size: NA
D: NA
J: TRBJ1-5
V: TRBV12-3/TRBV12-4
CDR3: CASSFTYQPQHF
DNA: TGTGCCAGCAGTTTCACATATCAGCCCCAGCATTTT

size: NA
D: NA
J: TRBJ2-1
V: TRBV7-9
CDR3: CASSLPAGREQFF
DNA: TGTGCCAGCAGCTTGCCGGCCGGCAGGGAGCAGTTCTTC

size: few
D: NA
J: TRBJ2-3
V: TRBV4-3
CDR3: CASSQDRGTRLASYTDTQYF
DNA: TGCGCCAGCAGCCAAGACAGGGGTACGCGGCTCGCATCTTACACAGATACGCAGTATTTT

size: NA
D: NA
J: TRBJ1-2
V: TRBV5-1
CDR3: CASSFTQNYGYTF
DNA: TGCGCCAGCAGCTTTACCCAGAACTATGGCTACACCTTC

size: few
D: TRBD2
J: TRBJ2-2
V: TRBV19
CDR3: CASSLAGAVTGELFF
DNA: TGTGCCAGTAGTTTAGCGGGAGCGGTCACCGGGGAGCTGTTTTTT

size: once
D: TRBD2
J: TRBJ2-1
V: TRBV7-9
CDR3: CAIGLAYNEQFF
DNA: TGTGCCATCGGACTAGCTTACAATGAGCAGTTCTTC

size: NA
D: TRBD1
J: TRBJ2-3
V: TRBV28
CDR3: CASTKKGTGVLPTDTQYF
DNA: TGTGCCAGCACCAAAAAGGGTACAGGGGTCCTCCCCACAGATACGCAGTATTTT

size: NA
D: TRBD1
J: TRBJ1-4
V: TRBV9
CDR3: CASSAGQGNEKLFF
DNA: TGTGCCAGCAGCGCCGGACAGGGCAATGAAAAACTGTTTTTT

size: NA
D: NA
J: TRBJ1-4
V: TRBV7-2
CDR3: CASSLWAGPGEKLFF
DNA: TGTGCCAGCAGCTTATGGGCGGGGCCGGGTGAAAAACTGTTTTTT

size: NA
D: TRBD1
J: TRBJ1-3
V: TRBV5-1
CDR3: CASSSGTVGNTIYF
DNA: TGCGCCAGCAGCTCGGGGACAGTTGGAAACACCATATATTTT

size: NA
D: TRBD1
J: TRBJ2-7
V: TRBV6-6
CDR3: CASRSGQGAFYEQYF
DNA: TGTGCCAGCAGGTCGGGACAGGGGGCCTTTTACGAGCAGTACTTC

size: NA
D: TRBD2
J: TRBJ2-1
V: TRBV7-8
CDR3: CASSLSSGYNEQFF
DNA: TGTGCCAGCAGCCTCTCTAGCGGCTACAATGAGCAGTTCTTC

size: NA
D: TRBD1
J: TRBJ1-1
V: TRBV5-4
CDR3: CASSPGQVNTEAFF
DNA: TGTGCCAGCAGCCCGGGACAGGTGAACACTGAAGCTTTCTTT

size: NA
D: NA
J: TRBJ1-4
V: TRBV28
CDR3: CASSSVERRREKLFF
DNA: TGTGCCAGCAGTTCCGTTGAGAGAAGGAGGGAAAAACTGTTTTTT

size: NA
D: NA
J: TRBJ1-4
V: TRBV5-1
CDR3: CASKTGAPNEKLFF
DNA: TGCGCCAGCAAGACAGGTGCTCCTAATGAAAAACTGTTTTTT

size: NA
D: TRBD2
J: TRBJ2-7
V: TRBV24-1
CDR3: CATSDGTSGEQYF
DNA: TGTGCCACCAGTGATGGGACTAGCGGCGAGCAGTACTTC

size: NA
D: TRBD1
J: TRBJ2-7
V: TRBV7-8
CDR3: CASSDRTGSSYEQYF
DNA: TGTGCCAGCAGCGACCGGACAGGGAGCTCCTACGAGCAGTACTTC

size: NA
D: NA
J: TRBJ1-2
V: TRBV5-4
CDR3: CASSLVPGDVAYGYTF
DNA: TGTGCCAGCAGCTTGGTCCCGGGAGACGTGGCCTATGGCTACACCTTC

size: NA
D: NA
J: TRBJ2-7
V: TRBV5-6
CDR3: CASSLGQGIDEQYF
DNA: TGTGCCAGCAGCTTGGGCCAGGGGATCGACGAGCAGTACTTC

size: NA
D: NA
J: TRBJ2-1
V: TRBV5-1
CDR3: CASSLAGSSYNEQFF
DNA: TGCGCCAGCAGCTTGGCGGGAAGCTCCTACAATGAGCAGTTCTTC

size: NA
D: NA
J: TRBJ2-7
V: TRBV19
CDR3: CASSVSGSSSYEQYF
DNA: TGTGCCAGTAGCGTAAGCGGGTCCAGCTCCTACGAGCAGTACTTC

size: NA
D: NA
J: TRBJ2-1
V: TRBV27
CDR3: CASSPLAGPAYNEQFF
DNA: TGTGCCAGCAGTCCCCTGGCGGGACCAGCCTACAATGAGCAGTTCTTC

size: NA
D: TRBD2
J: TRBJ2-1
V: TRBV4-3
CDR3: CASSQRTSSYNEQFF
DNA: TGCGCCAGCAGCCAGAGGACTAGCTCCTACAATGAGCAGTTCTTC

size: few
D: NA
J: TRBJ1-3
V: TRBV30
CDR3: CAFDSISGNTIYF
DNA: TGTGCCTTCGACAGTATCTCTGGAAACACCATATATTTT